A single sample gave rise to the 8 T cell receptor beta chains below, sequenced in a study of blood T cell repertoires in COVID-19. The table came from immunoSEQ multiplex PCR; TCRdb's copy has only in-frame clones and leaves some out. This sample has 100,000 to 150,000 clones, with about 87% found just once. The sequenced sample consisted of peripheral blood. The receptors derive from a woman between 55 and 75 years old with acute or convalescent COVID-19.

The chain is built from TRBV19 and TRBJ2-1, with D possibly matching TRBD1 (5 bases). The length of the CDR3 is 14 residues. Germline CDR1 is LNHDA and CDR2 is SQIVND (reference sequence). The V gene lost 1 base and the J gene lost 1 base, with 5 bases spanning the gap. CDR3 amino acids: CASSIGTSYNEQFF. In DNA, the CDR3 is TGTGCCAGTAGTATAGGGACATCCTACAATGAGCAGTTCTTC.

This sequence joins TRBV9 and TRBJ2-1; a weak D match, TRBD2 (5 bases). This CDR3 has 17 amino acids. Germline assignment: CDR1 SGDLS and CDR2 YYNGEE. V was trimmed by 3 bases and J by 0 bases, leaving 16 bases between them. CDR3 DNA: TGTGCCAGCAGCGCCCGTAGACTACCCAGCTCCTACAATGAGCAGTTCTTC. It yields the protein CASSARRLPSSYNEQFF. Full variable domain (missing parts from reference TRBV9 and TRBJ2-1): DSGVTQTPKHLITATGQRVTLRCSPRSGDLSVYWYQQSLDQGLQFLIQYYNGEERAKGNILERFSAQQFPDLHSELNLSSLELGDSALYFCASSARRLPSSYNEQFFGPGTRLTVL.

The chain recombines TRBV2 with TRBJ2-1, with D unresolved. CDR3 length equals 13 residues. The germline V and J ends were trimmed by 6 bases and 0 bases, with 6 bases remaining between them. Germline loops: CDR1 SNHLY, CDR2 FYNNEI. CDR3 sequence reads: CASSLSSYNEQFF. Here the CDR3 DNA reads TGTGCCAGCAGCCTGAGCTCCTACAATGAGCAGTTCTTC.

J is TRBJ1-1 and V is TRBV6-6; no reliable D call. Germline V gene sequence: CDR1 MNHNY, CDR2 SVGAGI (reference sequence). Trimming pared 0 bases from V and 1 base from J, leaving 6 bases between. This CDR3 has 14 amino acids. The CDR3 loop reads CASSYSGKNTEAFF. CDR3 sequence (DNA): TGTGCCAGCAGTTACTCCGGGAAGAACACTGAAGCTTTCTTT.

The chain uses TRBV5-1 and TRBJ2-3, with 9 bases matching TRBD1. The germline V gene has CDR1 SGHRS and CDR2 YFSETQ. Trimming at V came to 2 bases and at J to 3 bases, leaving 4 bases not matched to a gene. This CDR3 is built from 15 residues. The CDR3 is CASSFWGQGTDTQYF. CDR3 coding DNA: TGCGCCAGCAGCTTCTGGGGACAGGGTACAGATACGCAGTATTTT.

This chain links TRBV11-2 with TRBJ2-7; D is possibly TRBD1 (6 bases). CDR1 and CDR2 (germline): SGHAT, FQNNGV. V shed 4 bases and J shed 4 bases, with 14 bases lying between them. This CDR3 is built from 14 residues. The DNA for the CDR3 is TGTGCCAGCAGCTCGACCGGGACACAATACGAGCAGTACTTC. Translation gives CASSSTGTQYEQYF.

The genes are TRBV6-6 and TRBJ1-5; 8 bases are a match to TRBD1. The ends lost 5 bases at V and 0 bases at J; junction bases unmatched: 6. The CDR3 has 16 amino acids. The germline gives CDR1 MNHNY, CDR2 SVGAGI (reference sequence). The CDR3 DNA reads as TGTGCCAGCAGTCTGACAGGGGCCTATAGCAATCAGCCCCAGCATTTT. It encodes CASSLTGAYSNQPQHF.

The chain is built from TRBV24-1 and TRBJ1-4, with D maybe TRBD1 (6 bases). Trimming removed 1 base from V and 10 bases from J, with 15 bases in between. CDR3 size: 15 residues. Germline V gene lookup returns CDR1 KGHDR and CDR2 SFDVKD. The CDR3 nucleotides are TGTGCCACCAGTGATTTCGCGGGGGCTAGTGGAAAACTGTTTTTT. Protein: CATSDFAGASGKLFF.